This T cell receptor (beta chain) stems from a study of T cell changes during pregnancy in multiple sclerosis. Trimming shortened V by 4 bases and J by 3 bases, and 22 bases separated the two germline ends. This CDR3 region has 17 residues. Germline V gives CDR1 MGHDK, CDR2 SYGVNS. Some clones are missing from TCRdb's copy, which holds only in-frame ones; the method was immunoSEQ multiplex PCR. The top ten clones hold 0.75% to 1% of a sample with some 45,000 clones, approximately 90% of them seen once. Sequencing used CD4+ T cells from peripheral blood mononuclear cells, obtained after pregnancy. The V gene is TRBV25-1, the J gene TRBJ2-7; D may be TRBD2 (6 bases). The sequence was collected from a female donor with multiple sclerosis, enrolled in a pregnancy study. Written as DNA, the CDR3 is TGTGCCAGCAGTGCAGCGGAGGGGTCCCCCCTTGGCTACGAGCAGTACTTC. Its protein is CASSAAEGSPLGYEQYF.